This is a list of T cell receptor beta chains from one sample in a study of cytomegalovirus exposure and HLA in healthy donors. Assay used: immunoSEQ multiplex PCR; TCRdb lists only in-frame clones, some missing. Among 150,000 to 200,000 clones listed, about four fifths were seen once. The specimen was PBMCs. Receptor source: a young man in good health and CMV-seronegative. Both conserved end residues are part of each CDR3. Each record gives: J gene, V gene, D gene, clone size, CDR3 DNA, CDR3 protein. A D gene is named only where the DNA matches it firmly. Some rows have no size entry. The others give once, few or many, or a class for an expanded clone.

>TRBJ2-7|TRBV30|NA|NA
TGTGCCTGGAGTGTACTGTACGAGCAGTACTTC
CAWSVLYEQYF
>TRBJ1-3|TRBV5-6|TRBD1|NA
TGTGCCAGCAGACGTCAACAGGGGATCGTCTCTGGAAACACCATATATTTT
CASRRQQGIVSGNTIYF
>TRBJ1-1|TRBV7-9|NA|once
TGTGCCAGCAGCAGGACACGCCATACTTTCTTT
CASSRTRHTFF
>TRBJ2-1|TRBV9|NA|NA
TGTGCCAGCAGCGTAGAGGGGGGGCCCTACAATGAGCAGTTCTTC
CASSVEGGPYNEQFF
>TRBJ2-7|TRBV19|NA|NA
TGTGCCAGTAGTATGTCCCGCTACGAGCAGTACTTC
CASSMSRYEQYF
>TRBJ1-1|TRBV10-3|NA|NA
TGTGCCAGTTTCAGGACATTGTACACTGAAGCTTTCTTT
CASFRTLYTEAFF
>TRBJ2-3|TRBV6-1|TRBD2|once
TGTGCCAGCAGTGAAACACTAGCGGGAGGCTACCTCACAGATACGCAGTATTTT
CASSETLAGGYLTDTQYF
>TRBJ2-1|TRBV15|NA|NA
TGTGCCACCAGCAGAGATCGGAATGAGCAGTTCTTC
CATSRDRNEQFF
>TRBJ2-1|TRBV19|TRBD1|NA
TGTGCCAGTAGGGTGGTGGCGTCACAGGGGCATTTTTTGAATGAGCAGTTCTTC
CASRVVASQGHFLNEQFF
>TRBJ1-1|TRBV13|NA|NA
TGTGCCAGCAGCTTATCTACAGTGAACACTGAAGCTTTCTTT
CASSLSTVNTEAFF
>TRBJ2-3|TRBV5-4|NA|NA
TGTGCCAGCAGCTCCCCCCCGGGACAAAGCACAGATACGCAGTATTTT
CASSSPPGQSTDTQYF
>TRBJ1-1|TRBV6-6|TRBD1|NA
TGTGCCAGCAGTGGGACGACAGGGGGCAAAACTGAAGCTTTCTTT
CASSGTTGGKTEAFF
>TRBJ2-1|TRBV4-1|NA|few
TGCGCCAGCAGCCAAGCAGGGGCTGATGAGCAGTTCTTC
CASSQAGADEQFF
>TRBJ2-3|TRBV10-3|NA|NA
TGTGCCATCAGCCCGGGGGAGGTTGGGGATACGCAGTATTTT
CAISPGEVGDTQYF
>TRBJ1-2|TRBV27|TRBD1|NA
TGTGCCAGCAGTAAGGGACAGGGAAGGGGCTATGGCTACACCTTC
CASSKGQGRGYGYTF
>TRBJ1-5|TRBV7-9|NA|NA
TGTGCCAGCAGCTTAGGAGGATGGAGCAATCAGCCCCAGCATTTT
CASSLGGWSNQPQHF
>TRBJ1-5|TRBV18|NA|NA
TGTGCCAGCTCGCCACGGGGGGAACAGCCCCAGCATTTT
CASSPRGEQPQHF
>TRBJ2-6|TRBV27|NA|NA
TGTGCCAGCAGTCCAGAAACGTTCGCTGGGGCCAACGTCCTGACTTTC
CASSPETFAGANVLTF
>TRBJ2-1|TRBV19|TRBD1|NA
TGTGCCAGTGGGGACAGGGGGCTATCCTACAATGAGCAGTTCTTC
CASGDRGLSYNEQFF
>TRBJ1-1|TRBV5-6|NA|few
TGTGCCAGCAGCTTGGGGTGGGGCAGATTAAACACTGAAGCTTTCTTT
CASSLGWGRLNTEAFF
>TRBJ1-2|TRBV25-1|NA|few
TGTGCCAGCAGTGCCCCCGGGGTATCCTATGGCTACACCTTC
CASSAPGVSYGYTF
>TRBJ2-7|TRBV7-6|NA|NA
TGTGCCAGCAGCCCGGCGGGTGTCGGCTCCTACGAGCAGTACTTC
CASSPAGVGSYEQYF
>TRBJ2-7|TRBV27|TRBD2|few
TGTGCCAGCTCTTCAGTCCCGCCCAGGACTAGCGGGAACCACGAGCAGTACTTC
CASSSVPPRTSGNHEQYF
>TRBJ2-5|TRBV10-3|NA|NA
TGTGCCATCAGTGCTGGCATCGGGATAGAGACCCAGTACTTC
CAISAGIGIETQYF
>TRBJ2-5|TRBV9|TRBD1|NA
TGTGCCAGCAGTGATGACAGGGCGGAGGAGACCCAGTACTTC
CASSDDRAEETQYF
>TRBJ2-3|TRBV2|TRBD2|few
TGTGCCAGCAGTGACTCTAGCGGGGGGGCAGATACGCAGTATTTT
CASSDSSGGADTQYF
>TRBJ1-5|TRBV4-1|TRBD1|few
TGCGCCAGCAGCCAACTATTTGGGGACCCCGGGACAGGGTGGGATCAGCCCCAGCATTTT
CASSQLFGDPGTGWDQPQHF
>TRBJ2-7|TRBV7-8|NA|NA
TGTGCCAGCAGCCAAGGACAGTTCTCCTACGAGCAGTACTTC
CASSQGQFSYEQYF
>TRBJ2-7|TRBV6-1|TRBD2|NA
TGTGCCAGCCGTCAGGTTGCGGGGGGCGAGCAGTACTTC
CASRQVAGGEQYF
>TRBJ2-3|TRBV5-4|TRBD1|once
TGTGCCAGCAGCTTTGGACAGGGTCGGCGACAGGGGGGGGCAGATACGCAGTATTTT
CASSFGQGRRQGGADTQYF
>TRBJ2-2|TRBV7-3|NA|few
TGTGCCAGCAGCTTCGGCGGGACCGGGGAGCTGTTTTTT
CASSFGGTGELFF
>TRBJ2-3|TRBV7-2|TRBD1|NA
TGTGCCAGCAGCTCACCGACAGGGGGCTTCACAGATACGCAGTATTTT
CASSSPTGGFTDTQYF
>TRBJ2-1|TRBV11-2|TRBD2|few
TGTGCCAGCAGCAAGCGGGACGGAGCTTACAATGAGCAGTTCTTC
CASSKRDGAYNEQFF
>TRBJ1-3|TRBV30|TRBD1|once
TGTGCCTGGAGTTCGACAGGGGGTGGAAACACCATATATTTT
CAWSSTGGGNTIYF
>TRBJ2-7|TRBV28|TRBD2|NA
TGTGCCTCGATGACTAGCGGAGTCTCCTACGAGCAGTACTTC
CASMTSGVSYEQYF
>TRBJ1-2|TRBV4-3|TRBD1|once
TGCGCCAGCAGCCAAGATCTTGGCGGGACAGGGTCTGGCTACACCTTC
CASSQDLGGTGSGYTF
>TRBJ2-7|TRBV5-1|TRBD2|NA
TGCGCCAGCAGCTTGGGAGCGTCTAGCGGGTTCTACGAGCAGTACTTC
CASSLGASSGFYEQYF
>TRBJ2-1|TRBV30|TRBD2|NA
TGTGCCTGGAGTATTGCGGGAGGGGGGGGCGGGCAGTTCTTC
CAWSIAGGGGGQFF
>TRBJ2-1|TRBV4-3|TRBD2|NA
TGCGCCAGCAGCCAAGAAACCTTAGCGGGGGGAAACCGCATACCCTCCTACAATGAGCAGTTCTTC
CASSQETLAGGNRIPSYNEQFF
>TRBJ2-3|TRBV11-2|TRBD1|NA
TGTGCCAGCAGCTCCTCACTCGGGACAGCCCACACAGATACGCAGTATTTT
CASSSSLGTAHTDTQYF
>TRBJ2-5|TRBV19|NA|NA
TGTGCCAGTAGACAGACAGGTTTGGAGACCCAGTACTTC
CASRQTGLETQYF
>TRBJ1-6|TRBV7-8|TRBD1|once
TGTGCCAGCAGCTTAAGATGGCAGGGGGCGGATTCACCCCTCCACTTT
CASSLRWQGADSPLHF
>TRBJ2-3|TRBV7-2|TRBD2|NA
TGTGCCAGTCCGAGCGGGGAGGCGACAGATACGCAGTATTTT
CASPSGEATDTQYF
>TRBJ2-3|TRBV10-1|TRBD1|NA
TGCGCCAGCTCACGGACAAAGGGGGCCACAGATACGCAGTATTTT
CASSRTKGATDTQYF
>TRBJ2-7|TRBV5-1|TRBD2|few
TGCGCCAGCAGCCGGGCCGGGACTAACTCCTACGAGCAGTACTTC
CASSRAGTNSYEQYF
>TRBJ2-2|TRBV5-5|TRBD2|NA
TGTGCCAGCAGCCCGCTGTCCGCGGGAGGCGCCGGGGAGCTGTTTTTT
CASSPLSAGGAGELFF
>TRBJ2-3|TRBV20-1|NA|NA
TGCAGTGCTAGAGGGAGAGATACGCAGTATTTT
CSARGRDTQYF
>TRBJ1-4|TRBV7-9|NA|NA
TGTGCCAGCAGCTCAACCGGGGCGGGGCCTAATGAAAAACTGTTTTTT
CASSSTGAGPNEKLFF
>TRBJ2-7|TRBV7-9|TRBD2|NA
TGTGCCAGCAGCCGGGCAGGGACTAGCAACGAGCAGTACTTC
CASSRAGTSNEQYF
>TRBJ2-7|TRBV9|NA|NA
TGTGCCAGCAGCCGATCGGGAGCGGGTAGCTACGAGCAGTACTTC
CASSRSGAGSYEQYF
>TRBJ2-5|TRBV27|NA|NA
TGTGCCAGCACCCAGCGAAGGGGTTCGGAGACCCAGTACTTC
CASTQRRGSETQYF
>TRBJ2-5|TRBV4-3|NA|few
TGCGCCAGCAGCCAAGATTCTTACGGGGGAGAGACCCAGTACTTC
CASSQDSYGGETQYF
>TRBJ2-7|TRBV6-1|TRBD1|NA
TGTGCCAGCAGTGATCGGGACAGAGGCGAGCAGTACTTC
CASSDRDRGEQYF
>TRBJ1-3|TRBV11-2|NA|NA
TGTGCCAGCAGCTTAAGCGCGCCAGATACTGGAAACACCATATATTTT
CASSLSAPDTGNTIYF